This entry concerns a single T cell receptor beta chain. Its antigen is undetermined. The sample is drawn from a study of cytomegalovirus exposure and HLA in healthy donors. The overall study: In an earlier analysis, approximately 120 million unique TCR beta sequences were found from approximately 170 million T cells. Points from the study as a whole: Equally common other TCR beta chains were less clonally expanded than HLA-associated ones, a later analysis found.

With 60 Vbeta and 13 Jbeta primers, the PCR was carried out. Original handling: The authors later counted 65 million to 90 million unique TCR beta chains, some 10 million of them shared. Here immunoSEQ multiplex PCR was the method, and the copy in TCRdb shows in-frame clones only, minus some. The D gene and trimming were derived from the DNA, and the V and J assignments and clone size from that table. This sample contains around 75,000 clones. Trimming stripped 3 bases from V and 6 bases from J, with 13 bases between. CDR3 length equals 14 residues. Per germline, CDR1 SGHKS and CDR2 YYEKEE (reference sequence).

This clonotype was sampled from a boy between 10 and 17 years old in good health and CMV-seronegative. Sequencing was carried out using PBMCs. V gene TRBV5-5 combines with J gene TRBJ1-5; no reliable D call. Written as DNA, the CDR3 is TGTGCCAGCAGCTCTGGATTGCTAGGTCAGCCCCAGCATTTT. It translates to CASSSGLLGQPQHF.